This T cell receptor beta chain originates from a study of control samples from healthy donors and cancer patients. Profiled with immunoSEQ multiplex PCR; TCRdb holds only in-frame clones, not every one. The sample has about 100,000 clones; roughly 80% are singletons. CDR3 length: 13 amino acids. In germline, CDR1 is SGHAT, CDR2 FQNNGV. The ends were cut back, 2 bases at V and 8 bases at J, with 12 bases in the middle. The specimen sequenced was blood. The clonotype originates from a young man in good health. The V gene is TRBV11-2, the J gene TRBJ1-1; a weak D match, TRBD1 (6 bases). The CDR3 bases are TGTGCCAGCAGCTTAACCCAGGGGTCGGAAGCTTTCTTT. It encodes CASSLTQGSEAFF.